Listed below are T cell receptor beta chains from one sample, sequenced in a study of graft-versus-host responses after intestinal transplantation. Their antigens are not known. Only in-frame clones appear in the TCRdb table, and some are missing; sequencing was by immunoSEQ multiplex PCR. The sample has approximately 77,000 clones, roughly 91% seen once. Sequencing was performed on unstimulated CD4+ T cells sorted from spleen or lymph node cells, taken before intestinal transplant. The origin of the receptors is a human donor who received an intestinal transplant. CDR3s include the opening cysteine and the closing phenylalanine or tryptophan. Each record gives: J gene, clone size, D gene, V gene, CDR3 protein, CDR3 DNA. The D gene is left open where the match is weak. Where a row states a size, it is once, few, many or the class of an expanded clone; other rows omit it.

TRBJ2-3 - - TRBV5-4 CASSLVGNSDTQYF TGTGCCAGCAGCTTAGTGGGCAATTCGGATACGCAGTATTTT
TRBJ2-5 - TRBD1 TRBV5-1 CASSLSGTEQETQYF TGCGCCAGCAGCTTGTCGGGGACAGAACAAGAGACCCAGTACTTC
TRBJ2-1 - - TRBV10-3 CAIAGRNYNEQFF TGTGCCATCGCGGGCCGAAACTACAATGAGCAGTTCTTC
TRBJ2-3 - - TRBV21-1 CASSENRGRGSTDTQYF TGTGCCAGCAGCGAAAACAGGGGGCGCGGGAGCACAGATACGCAGTATTTT
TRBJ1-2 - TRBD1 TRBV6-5 CASSRGQGLNYGYTF TGTGCCAGCAGCCGGGGACAGGGGCTTAACTATGGCTACACCTTC
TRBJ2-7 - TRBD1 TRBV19 CASSGGQSFSYEQYF TGTGCCAGTAGTGGGGGACAGAGTTTCTCCTACGAGCAGTACTTC
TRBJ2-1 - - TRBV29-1 CSVEFRDEQFF TGCAGCGTTGAATTCAGGGATGAGCAGTTCTTC
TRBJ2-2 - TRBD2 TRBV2 CASSETGLAGKVGELFF TGTGCCAGCAGCGAAACTGGACTAGCGGGGAAGGTCGGGGAGCTGTTTTTT
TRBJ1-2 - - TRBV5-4 CASSAPKLYGYTF TGTGCCAGCAGCGCTCCTAAACTCTATGGCTACACCTTC
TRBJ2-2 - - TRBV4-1 CASSQGEFTGELFF TGCGCCAGCAGCCAAGGGGAGTTCACCGGGGAGCTGTTTTTT
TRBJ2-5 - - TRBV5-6 CASSLRGLGETQYF TGTGCCAGCAGCTTGCGGGGACTGGGAGAGACCCAGTACTTC
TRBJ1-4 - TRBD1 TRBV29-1 CSVRDRDEKLFF TGCAGCGTGAGGGACAGGGATGAAAAACTGTTTTTT
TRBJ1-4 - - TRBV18 CASSPRARAGDEKLFF TGTGCCAGCTCACCACGTGCCAGGGCTGGGGATGAAAAACTGTTTTTT
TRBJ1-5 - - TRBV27 CASSFGGAGVNQPQHF TGTGCCAGCAGTTTTGGGGGGGCAGGAGTCAATCAGCCCCAGCATTTT
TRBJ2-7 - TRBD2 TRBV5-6 CASSSQTSGVTYEQYF TGTGCCAGCAGCTCTCAGACTAGCGGGGTAACCTACGAGCAGTACTTC
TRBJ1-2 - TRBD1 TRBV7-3 CASSSRTGDGYTF TGTGCCAGCAGCTCCCGGACAGGGGATGGCTACACCTTC
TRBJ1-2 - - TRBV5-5 CASSRTGNGDYGYTF TGTGCCAGCAGCCGGACGGGGAACGGTGACTATGGCTACACCTTC
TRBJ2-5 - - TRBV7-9 CASSSTSLETQYF TGTGCCAGCAGCTCAACTAGCTTGGAGACCCAGTACTTC
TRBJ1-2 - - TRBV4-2 CASSQEGWVRDNSGYTF TGTGCCAGCAGCCAAGAGGGGTGGGTCCGGGACAACAGCGGCTACACCTTC
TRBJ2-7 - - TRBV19 CASSIDRRDEQYF TGTGCCAGTAGTATAGATCGGAGGGATGAGCAGTACTTC
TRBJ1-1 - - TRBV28 CASRWGVNTEAFF TGTGCCAGCAGGTGGGGGGTGAACACTGAAGCTTTCTTT
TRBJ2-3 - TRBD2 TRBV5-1 CASSLALLAGGPTDTQYF TGCGCCAGCAGCTTGGCCCTACTAGCGGGGGGCCCCACAGATACGCAGTATTTT
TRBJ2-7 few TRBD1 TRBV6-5 CASSVGQGRYEQYF TGTGCCAGCAGTGTCGGACAGGGGAGGTACGAGCAGTACTTC
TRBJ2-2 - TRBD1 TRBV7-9 CASSLRGTGGVMDTGELFF TGTGCCAGCAGCTTAAGGGGGACAGGGGGAGTCATGGACACCGGGGAGCTGTTTTTT
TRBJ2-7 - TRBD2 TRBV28 CASSLAGYEQYF TGTGCCAGCAGTCTAGCGGGGTACGAGCAGTACTTC
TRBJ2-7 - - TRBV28 CASNRVGEQYF TGTGCCAGCAACAGGGTGGGCGAGCAGTACTTC
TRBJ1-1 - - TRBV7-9 CASSPGARVSGEAFF TGTGCCAGCAGCCCCGGCGCCAGGGTAAGTGGTGAAGCTTTCTTT
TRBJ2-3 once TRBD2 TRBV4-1 CASSLAGTNTDTQYF TGCGCCAGCAGCCTTGCTGGGACTAACACAGATACGCAGTATTTT
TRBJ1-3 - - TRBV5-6 CASSPSLAGALSGNTIYF TGTGCCAGCAGCCCTTCCCTTGCCGGTGCCCTCTCTGGAAACACCATATATTTT
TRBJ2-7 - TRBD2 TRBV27 CASSLKPRLTTSGTIPYEQYF TGTGCCAGCAGTTTAAAACCCCGATTGACCACTAGCGGGACCATCCCCTACGAGCAGTACTTC
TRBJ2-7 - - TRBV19 CASSIAPRPGDGEQYF TGTGCCAGTAGTATAGCCCCTAGGCCTGGTGATGGCGAGCAGTACTTC
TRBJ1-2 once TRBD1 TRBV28 CASSSRAGGDYGYTF TGTGCCAGCAGTTCCCGGGCAGGGGGCGACTATGGCTACACCTTC
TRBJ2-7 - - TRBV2 CASSEAPGHLYEQYF TGTGCCAGCAGTGAAGCGCCGGGACACCTCTACGAGCAGTACTTC
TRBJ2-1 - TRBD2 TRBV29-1 CSAVEAGVGNEQFF TGCAGCGCCGTTGAAGCGGGAGTAGGAAATGAGCAGTTCTTC
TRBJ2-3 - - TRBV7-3 CASSLSGSTDTQYF TGTGCCAGCAGCTTAAGCGGGTCTACAGATACGCAGTATTTT
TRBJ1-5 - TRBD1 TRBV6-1 CASSGETGGQPQHF TGTGCCAGCAGTGGGGAAACAGGGGGTCAGCCCCAGCATTTT
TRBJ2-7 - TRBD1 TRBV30 CACRTGSYEQYF TGTGCCTGTCGGACAGGCAGCTACGAGCAGTACTTC
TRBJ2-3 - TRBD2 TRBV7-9 CASSFPTTSGSTDTQYF TGTGCCAGCAGCTTTCCGACGACTAGCGGGAGCACAGATACGCAGTATTTT
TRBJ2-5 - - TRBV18 CASSPPTGGGSETQYF TGTGCCAGCTCACCTCCTACCGGGGGAGGTTCCGAGACCCAGTACTTC
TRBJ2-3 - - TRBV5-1 CASSVYRTKPTDTQYF TGCGCCAGCAGCGTCTACAGGACGAAACCCACAGATACGCAGTATTTT
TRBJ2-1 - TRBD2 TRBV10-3 CAISPLLAGGDEQFF TGTGCCATCAGCCCCCTTCTAGCGGGAGGCGATGAGCAGTTCTTC
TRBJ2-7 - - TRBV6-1 CASKRAFDYEQYF TGTGCCAGCAAACGCGCATTCGACTACGAGCAGTACTTC
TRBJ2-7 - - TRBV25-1 CASRDSPYEQYF TGTGCCAGCAGGGACAGCCCCTACGAGCAGTACTTC
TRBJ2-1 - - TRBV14 CASSLQRRGLYNEQFF TGTGCCAGCAGCCTACAACGCAGGGGTCTCTACAATGAGCAGTTCTTC
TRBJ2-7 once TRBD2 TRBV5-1 CASGGDGAYEQYF TGCGCCAGCGGGGGGGACGGAGCCTACGAGCAGTACTTC
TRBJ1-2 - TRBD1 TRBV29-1 CSVVIGTGSGYTF TGCAGCGTTGTGATCGGGACAGGGAGCGGCTACACCTTC
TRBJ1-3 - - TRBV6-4 CATLPPPNRDVNTIYF TGTGCCACCCTACCGCCGCCCAATAGAGATGTAAACACCATATATTTT
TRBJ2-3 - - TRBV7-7 CASSLYGGSDTQYF TGTGCTAGCAGCTTATACGGGGGATCAGATACGCAGTATTTT
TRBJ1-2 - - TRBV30 CAWRRQAAGGYTF TGTGCCTGGAGGCGGCAGGCTGCGGGGGGCTACACCTTC
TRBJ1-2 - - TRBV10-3 CAISDPPEGRYGYTF TGTGCCATCAGTGACCCCCCGGAGGGAAGGTATGGCTACACCTTC
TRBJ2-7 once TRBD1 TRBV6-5 CASSPGQDSYEQYF TGTGCCAGCAGCCCCGGACAGGACTCCTACGAGCAGTACTTC
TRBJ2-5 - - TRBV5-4 CASSNTGLKRETQYF TGTGCCAGCAGCAACACAGGGTTGAAGAGAGAGACCCAGTACTTC